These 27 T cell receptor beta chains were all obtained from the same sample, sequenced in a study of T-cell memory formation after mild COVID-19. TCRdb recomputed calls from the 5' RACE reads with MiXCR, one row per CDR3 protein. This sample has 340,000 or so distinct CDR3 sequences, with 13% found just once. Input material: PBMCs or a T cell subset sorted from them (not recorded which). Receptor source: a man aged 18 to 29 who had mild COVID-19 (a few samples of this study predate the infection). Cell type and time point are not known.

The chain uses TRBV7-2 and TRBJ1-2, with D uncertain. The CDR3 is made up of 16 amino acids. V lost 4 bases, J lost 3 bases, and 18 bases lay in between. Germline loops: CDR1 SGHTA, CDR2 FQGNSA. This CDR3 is CASSSRLGGAYYGYTF. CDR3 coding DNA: TGTGCCAGCAGCTCCCGCCTCGGTGGAGCTTACTATGGCTACACCTTC.

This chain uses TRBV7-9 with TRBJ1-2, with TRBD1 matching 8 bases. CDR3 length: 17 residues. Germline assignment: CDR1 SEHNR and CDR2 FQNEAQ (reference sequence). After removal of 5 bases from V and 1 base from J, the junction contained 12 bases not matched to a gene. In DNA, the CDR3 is TGTGCCAGCAGCACCCGGACAGGGACGGAGATTAACTATGGCTACACCTTC. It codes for CASSTRTGTEINYGYTF. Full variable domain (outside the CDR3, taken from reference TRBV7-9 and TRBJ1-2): DTGVSQNPRHKITKRGQNVTFRCDPISEHNRLYWYRQTLGQGPEFLTYFQNEAQLEKSRLLSDRFSAERPKGSFSTLEIQRTEQGDSAMYLCASSTRTGTEINYGYTFGSGTRLTVV.

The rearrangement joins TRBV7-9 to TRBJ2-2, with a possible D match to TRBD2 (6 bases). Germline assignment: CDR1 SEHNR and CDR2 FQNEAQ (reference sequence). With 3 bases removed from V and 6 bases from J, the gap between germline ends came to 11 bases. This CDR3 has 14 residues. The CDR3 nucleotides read TGTGCCAGCAGCTTGGCGGGGTTATCCGGGGAGCTGTTTTTT. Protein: CASSLAGLSGELFF.

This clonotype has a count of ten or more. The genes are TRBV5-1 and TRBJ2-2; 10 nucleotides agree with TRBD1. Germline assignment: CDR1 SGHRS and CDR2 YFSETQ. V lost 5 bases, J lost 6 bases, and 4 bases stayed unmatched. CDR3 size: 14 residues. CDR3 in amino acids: CASSPDRGPGELFF. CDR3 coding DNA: TGCGCCAGCAGTCCAGACAGGGGGCCCGGGGAGCTGTTTTTT.

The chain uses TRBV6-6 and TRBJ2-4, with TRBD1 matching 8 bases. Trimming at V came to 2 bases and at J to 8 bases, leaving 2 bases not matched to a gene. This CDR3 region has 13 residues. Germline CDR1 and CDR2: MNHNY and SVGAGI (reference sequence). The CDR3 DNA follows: TGTGCCAGCAGTTACACGGACAGGGACATTCAGTACTTC. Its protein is CASSYTDRDIQYF.

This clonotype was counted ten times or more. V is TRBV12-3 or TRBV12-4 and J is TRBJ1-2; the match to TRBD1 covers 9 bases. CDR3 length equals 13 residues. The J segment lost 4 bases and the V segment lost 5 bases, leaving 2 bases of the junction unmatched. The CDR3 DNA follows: TGTGCCAGCAGTCAGGACAGGGGCTATGGCTACACCTTC. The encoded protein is CASSQDRGYGYTF.

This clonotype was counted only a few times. The CDR3 nucleotides read TGCGCCAGCAGCTTGCCGGGGGGCTCCTACAATGAGCAGTTCTTC. Amino acid sequence: CASSLPGGSYNEQFF. The V call is TRBV5-1, the J call TRBJ2-1; 7 positions match TRBD2. J gave up 0 bases and V 1 base, and 1 base lay outside the gene matches. Germline lookup yields CDR1 SGHRS and CDR2 YFSETQ. The CDR3 runs 15 residues.

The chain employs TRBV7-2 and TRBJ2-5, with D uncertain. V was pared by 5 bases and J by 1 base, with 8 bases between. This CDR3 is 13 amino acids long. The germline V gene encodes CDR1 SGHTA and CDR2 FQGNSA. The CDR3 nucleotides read TGTGCCAGCAGCCGCAAGACCCAAGAGACCCAGTACTTC. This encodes CASSRKTQETQYF.

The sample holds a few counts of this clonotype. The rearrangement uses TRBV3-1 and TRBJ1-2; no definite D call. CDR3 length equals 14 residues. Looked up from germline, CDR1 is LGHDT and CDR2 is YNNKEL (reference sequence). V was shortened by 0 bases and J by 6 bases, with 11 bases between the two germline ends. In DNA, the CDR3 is TGTGCCAGCAGCCAAGAGTCCAGGCCGGATGGCTACACCTTC. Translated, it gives CASSQESRPDGYTF.

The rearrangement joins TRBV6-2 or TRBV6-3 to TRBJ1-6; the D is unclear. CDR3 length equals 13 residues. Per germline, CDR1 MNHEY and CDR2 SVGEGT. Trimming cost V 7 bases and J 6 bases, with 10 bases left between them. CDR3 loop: CASKLEPNSPLHF. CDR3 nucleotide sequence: TGTGCCAGCAAGCTCGAGCCTAATTCACCCCTCCACTTT.

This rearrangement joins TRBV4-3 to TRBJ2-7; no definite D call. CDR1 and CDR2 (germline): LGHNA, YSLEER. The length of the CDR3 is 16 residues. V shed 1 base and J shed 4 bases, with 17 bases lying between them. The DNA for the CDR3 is TGCGCCAGCAGCCAAGGTCGCAGCGTCAAAAGTTACGAGCAGTACTTC. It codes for CASSQGRSVKSYEQYF.

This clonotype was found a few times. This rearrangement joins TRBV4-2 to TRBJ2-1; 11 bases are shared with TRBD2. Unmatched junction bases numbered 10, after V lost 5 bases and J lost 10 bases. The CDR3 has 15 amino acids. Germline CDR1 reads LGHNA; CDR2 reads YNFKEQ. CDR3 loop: CASSYGASGGTEQFF. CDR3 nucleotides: TGTGCCAGCAGCTACGGGGCTAGCGGGGGGACGGAGCAGTTCTTC.

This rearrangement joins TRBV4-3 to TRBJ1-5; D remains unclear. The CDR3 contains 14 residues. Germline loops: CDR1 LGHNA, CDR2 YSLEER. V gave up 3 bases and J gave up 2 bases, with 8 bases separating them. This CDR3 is CASSQGYGNQPQHF. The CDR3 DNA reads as TGCGCCAGCAGCCAGGGGTACGGCAATCAGCCCCAGCATTTT.

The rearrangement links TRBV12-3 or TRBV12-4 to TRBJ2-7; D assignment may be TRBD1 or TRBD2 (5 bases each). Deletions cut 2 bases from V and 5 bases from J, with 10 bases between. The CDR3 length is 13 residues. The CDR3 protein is CASSLSGSHEQYV. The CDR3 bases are TGTGCCAGCAGTTTATCAGGGAGCCACGAGCAGTACGTC.

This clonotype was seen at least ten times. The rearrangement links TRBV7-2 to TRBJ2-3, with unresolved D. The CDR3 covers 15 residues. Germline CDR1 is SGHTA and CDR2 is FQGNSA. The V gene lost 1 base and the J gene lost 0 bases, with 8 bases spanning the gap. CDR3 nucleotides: TGTGCCAGCAGCTTAGACTCTCTTAGCACAGATACGCAGTATTTT. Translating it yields CASSLDSLSTDTQYF. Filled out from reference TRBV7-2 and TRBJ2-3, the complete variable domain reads GAGVSQSPSNKVTEKGKDVELRCDPISGHTALYWYRQSLGQGLEFLIYFQGNSAPDKSGLPSDRFSAERTGGSVSTLTIQRTQQEDSAVYLCASSLDSLSTDTQYFGPGTRLTVL.

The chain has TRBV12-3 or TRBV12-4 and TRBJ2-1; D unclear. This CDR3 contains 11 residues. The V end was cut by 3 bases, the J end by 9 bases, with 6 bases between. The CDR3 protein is CASSFWGEQFF. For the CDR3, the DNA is TGTGCCAGCAGTTTTTGGGGTGAGCAGTTCTTC.

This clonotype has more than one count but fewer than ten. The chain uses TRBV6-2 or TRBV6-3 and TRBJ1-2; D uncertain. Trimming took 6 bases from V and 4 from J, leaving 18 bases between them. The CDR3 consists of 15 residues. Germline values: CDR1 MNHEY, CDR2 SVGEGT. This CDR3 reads CASSPGLALGYGYTF. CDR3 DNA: TGTGCCAGCAGCCCAGGTCTGGCCTTAGGCTATGGCTACACCTTC.

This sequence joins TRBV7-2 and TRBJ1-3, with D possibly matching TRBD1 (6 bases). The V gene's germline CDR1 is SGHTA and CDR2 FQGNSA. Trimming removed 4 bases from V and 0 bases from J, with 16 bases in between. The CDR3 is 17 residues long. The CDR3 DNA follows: TGTGCCAGCAGCTGGAGTGGGGGGGCGGACTCTGGAAACACCATATATTTT. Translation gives CASSWSGGADSGNTIYF.

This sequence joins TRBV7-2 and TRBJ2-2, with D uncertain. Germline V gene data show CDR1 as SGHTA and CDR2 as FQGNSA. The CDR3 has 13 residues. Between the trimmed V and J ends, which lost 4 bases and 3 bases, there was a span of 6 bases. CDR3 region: CASSSLYTGELFF. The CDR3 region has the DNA TGTGCCAGCAGCTCCCTGTACACCGGGGAGCTGTTTTTT.

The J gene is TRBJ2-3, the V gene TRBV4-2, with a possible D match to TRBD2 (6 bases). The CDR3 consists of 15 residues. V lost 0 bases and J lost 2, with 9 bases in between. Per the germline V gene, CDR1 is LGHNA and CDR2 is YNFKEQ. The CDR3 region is CASSQDSGPTDTQYF. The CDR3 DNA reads TGTGCCAGCAGCCAAGATAGCGGCCCCACAGATACGCAGTATTTT.

The CDR3 bases are TGTGCCAGCAGCTTCCGCCCTGACTATGGCTACACCTTC. Translated: CASSFRPDYGYTF. The rearrangement uses TRBV7-2 and TRBJ1-2; no clear D. Germline CDR1 and CDR2: SGHTA and FQGNSA. Trimming removed 3 bases at V and 3 bases at J, with 8 bases between. This CDR3 spans 13 amino acids.

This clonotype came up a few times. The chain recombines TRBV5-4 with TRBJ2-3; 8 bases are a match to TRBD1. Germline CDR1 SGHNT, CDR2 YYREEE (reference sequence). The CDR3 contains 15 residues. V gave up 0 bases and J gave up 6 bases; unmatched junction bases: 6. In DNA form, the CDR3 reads TGTGCCAGCAGCTTGGCGGCAGGGGGCGGGGATACGCAGTATTTT. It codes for CASSLAAGGGDTQYF.

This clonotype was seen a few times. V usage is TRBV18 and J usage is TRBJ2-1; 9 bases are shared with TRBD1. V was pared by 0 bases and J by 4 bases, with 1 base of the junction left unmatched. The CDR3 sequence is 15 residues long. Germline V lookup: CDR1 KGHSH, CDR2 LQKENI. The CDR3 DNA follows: TGTGCCAGCTCACCACCCGGGACAGGGTACAATGAGCAGTTCTTC. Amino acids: CASSPPGTGYNEQFF.

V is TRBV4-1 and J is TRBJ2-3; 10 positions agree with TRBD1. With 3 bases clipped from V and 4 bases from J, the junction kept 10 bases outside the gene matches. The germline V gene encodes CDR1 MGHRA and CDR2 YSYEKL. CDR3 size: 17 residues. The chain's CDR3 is CASSHALRQGAADTQYF. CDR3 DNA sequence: TGCGCCAGCAGCCATGCTCTCCGACAGGGGGCAGCAGATACGCAGTATTTT.

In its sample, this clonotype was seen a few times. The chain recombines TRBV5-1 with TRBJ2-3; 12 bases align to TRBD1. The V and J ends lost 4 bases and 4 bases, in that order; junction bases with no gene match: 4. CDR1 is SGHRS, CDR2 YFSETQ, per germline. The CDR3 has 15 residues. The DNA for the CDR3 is TGCGCCAGCAGCCCGGGACAGGGGGCCGCAGATACGCAGTATTTT. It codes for CASSPGQGAADTQYF.

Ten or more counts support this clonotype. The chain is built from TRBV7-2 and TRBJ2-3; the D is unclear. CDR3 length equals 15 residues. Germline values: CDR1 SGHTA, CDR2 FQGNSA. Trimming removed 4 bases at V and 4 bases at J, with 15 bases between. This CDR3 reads CASSYAGPPADTQYF. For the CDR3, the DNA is TGTGCCAGCAGCTACGCCGGGCCGCCGGCAGATACGCAGTATTTT.

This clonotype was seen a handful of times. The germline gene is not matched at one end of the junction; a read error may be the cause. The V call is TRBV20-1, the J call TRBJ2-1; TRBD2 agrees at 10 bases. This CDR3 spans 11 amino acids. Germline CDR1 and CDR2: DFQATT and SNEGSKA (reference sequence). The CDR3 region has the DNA TGCAGTGCTAGAGCTAGCGGGGGTCTTCTCTTC. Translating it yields CSARASGGLLF.